The entry that follows covers one T cell receptor beta chain sequence. This specimen comes from a study of blood T cells in healthy people across ages. V lost 5 bases and J lost 4, with 14 bases in between. The CDR3 has 14 residues. PCR was performed a second time for about 6 to 11 cycles using a sample-barcoded 5' primer and a J-beta primer mix. TCRdb redid the calling of the 5' RACE reads with MiXCR, one entry per CDR3 protein. The sample consists of around 500,000 distinct CDR3 sequences, roughly a quarter of them appearing once. The sample was also reused in another study, on T cells of mothers and their children. That paper notes: Unrelated mother-child pairs always had slightly, but never significantly, lower normalized overlap than related pairs.

The material sequenced was blood. V is TRBV12-3 or TRBV12-4 and J is TRBJ1-1, with D tentatively TRBD1 (6 bases). This receptor was obtained from a boy aged 2 to 9 in good health. DNA for the CDR3: TGTGCCAGCAGTCCACAGGGCCGGGTCACTGAAGCTTTCTTT. This encodes CASSPQGRVTEAFF.